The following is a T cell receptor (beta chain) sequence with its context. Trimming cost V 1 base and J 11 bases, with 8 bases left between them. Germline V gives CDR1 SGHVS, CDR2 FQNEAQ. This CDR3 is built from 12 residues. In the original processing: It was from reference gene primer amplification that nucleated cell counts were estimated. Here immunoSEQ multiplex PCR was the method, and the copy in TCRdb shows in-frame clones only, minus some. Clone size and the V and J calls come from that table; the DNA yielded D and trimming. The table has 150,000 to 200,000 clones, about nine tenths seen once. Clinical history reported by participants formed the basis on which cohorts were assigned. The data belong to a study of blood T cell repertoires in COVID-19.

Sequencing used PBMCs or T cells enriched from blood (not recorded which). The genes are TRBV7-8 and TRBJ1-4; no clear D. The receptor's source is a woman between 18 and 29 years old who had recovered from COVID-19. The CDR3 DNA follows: TGTGCCAGCAGCTTAGAAAGAGAGAAACTGTTTTTT. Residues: CASSLEREKLFF. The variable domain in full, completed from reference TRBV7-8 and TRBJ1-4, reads GAGVSQSPRYKVAKRGQDVALRCDPISGHVSLFWYQQALGQGPEFLTYFQNEAQLDKSGLPSDRFFAERPEGSVSTLKIQRTQQEDSAVYLCASSLEREKLFFGSGTQLSVL.